This TCR beta chain stems from a study of cytomegalovirus exposure and HLA in healthy donors. Points from the study as a whole: Accurate prediction of HLA-A and HLA-B alleles (for most subjects) was reportedly achieved from TCR beta sequences.

V lost 1 base, J lost 6 bases, and 15 bases lay in between. In germline, CDR1 is SGDLS, CDR2 YYNGEE. The CDR3 spans 15 residues. PCR primers comprised 60 Vbeta and 13 Jbeta primers. Repertoires were generated with immunoSEQ multiplex PCR, while TCRdb's copy carries only in-frame clones and drops some. In the table there are over 80,000 clones, approximately 85% of which are singletons. As for this clone: The antigen is unknown.

This clonotype was sampled from a man aged 25-45 years in good health and CMV-seropositive. Sequences were obtained from PBMCs. The chain has TRBV9 and TRBJ2-3; D unresolved. CDR3 protein: CASSVLGSPSDTQYF. Here the CDR3 DNA reads TGTGCCAGCAGCGTATTGGGCTCACCCAGTGATACGCAGTATTTT.